The entry below describes one TCR beta chain. The table lists this clone with a few counts. Its antigen is not yet known. Base qualities are not provided; no much larger clone lies one nucleotide away. The protocol used for the library was the immunoSEQ multiplex PCR assay. For the multiplex PCR, a mixture combining 60 forward primers for TCR Vbeta segments and 13 reverse primers for TCR Jbeta segments was used. The CDR3 region of rearranged TCR beta genes was amplified from genomic DNA by a multiplex PCR assay. On the Illumina HiSeq System, the amplified TCR beta libraries were sequenced as 87-base-pair reads. Turning to the authors' computational methods: A later analysis tallied roughly 78 million unique TCR beta chains across the 666 repertoires, and some 10 million of those chains were shared by two or more donors. To remove PCR and sequencing errors, raw reads were error-corrected and collapsed into unique sequences using a nearest-neighbor algorithm that merged closely related sequences. CDR3 sequences were aligned to IMGT reference sequences to assign V, D and J gene segments. For a sequence to be retained, at least a six-nucleotide match to both a V gene segment and a J gene segment was required. A rearrangement counted as productive if the CDR3 had no stop codons and remained in frame with V and J, and every other rearrangement counted as non-productive. CDR3 was defined by IMGT convention, running from the second conserved V-encoded cysteine to the conserved J-encoded phenylalanine. In an earlier analysis of approximately 500 of the donors, sequences lacking an unambiguous match to a single V gene segment were excluded. In an earlier analysis of 500 to 750 of the donors, V segments were called functional above 56.7% productive rearrangements and were called segregating when the between-donor standard deviation exceeded 5%. A statistical classification framework was developed to diagnose cytomegalovirus status using the catalog of TCR beta chain sequences. In a later analysis, V and J genes were assigned by comparing TCR nucleotide sequences against IMGT/GENE-DB human TR gene sequences. In a later analysis, CDR3 sequences and most-parsimonious VDJ recombination scenarios were assigned using the TCRdist pipeline. A later analysis defined each TCR beta chain by its CDR3 amino acid sequence plus V-gene family, and excluded reads lacking a unique V-gene family. As a way to deal with suspected cross-contamination and a sequencing artifact, a later analysis dropped 640 or so nucleotide sequences that were highly shared and had low generation probability. In a later analysis, a clonal expansion index for each public chain was calculated from normalized within-repertoire ranks of inferred template counts. In a later analysis, generation probabilities were computed using a VDJ recombination model fitted to out-of-frame rearrangements, and the results were checked against IGoR. Hypergeometric tests were used in a later analysis to score TCR-TCR, TCR-HLA and TCR-CMV co-occurrence, with a repertoire-size bias correction applied to the TCR pairs. A later analysis estimated false discovery rates by permuting HLA or CMV assignments 20 times. In a later analysis, co-occurring TCRs were grouped using DBSCAN, and TCRdist sequence similarity was added for clustering within HLA-allele-positive subsets. Repertoires with fewer than 30,000 or more than 120,000 public chains, plus five repertoires with anomalous nucleotide sharing, were excluded from co-occurrence clustering. TCRdb limited this immuneACCESS table to in-frame rearrangements with V and J called. A share of clones is missing; checked studies link under half to unresolved V genes, and the rest is unexplained. D and trimming were read from the DNA, whereas the V and J calls and clone size are those reported in that table. In all, the sample holds roughly 160,000 clones, and around 90% of those were seen once. The ten largest account for 0.85% of the sample.

These data come from a study of cytomegalovirus exposure and HLA in healthy donors (dated by TCRdb to between 2016 and 2019). With regard to the full study: In an earlier analysis of under 600 of the donors, 276 Gb of sequence data and 90 million to 120 million unique TCR beta sequences from 150 million to 200 million T cells were reported. Around 320 gigabases of sequencing data and approximately 85 million unique TCR sequences were included in an early release covering 550 to 800 HLA-typed donors. Among the roughly 390 genotyped donors, around 81% belonged to the genetic ancestry cluster associated with self-reported Caucasian donors. The study was designed to test whether signatures of past pathogen exposure could be identified by cataloging public T cell receptors. The T cell repertoires of around 670 subjects were profiled by immunosequencing and related to cytomegalovirus serostatus. Besides the first cohort of under 700 subjects, a separate validation cohort made up of 120 different subjects was used. High-throughput TCR immunosequencing, statistical association of individual TCRs with disease status, and machine learning were combined to predict cytomegalovirus infection status. A later analysis re-analyzed previously published TCR beta repertoires from roughly 600 donors and added high-resolution HLA genotyping to study TCR occurrence patterns. The later analysis used no new phenotypic data to find candidate immune exposures, relying instead on TCR beta sequences and their occurrence across donors. An earlier analysis of 587 of the donors used high-throughput TCR beta sequencing to judge whether each TCR beta V gene segment behaved as functional or pseudogenic. Donor age, sex, ethnicity and CMV serostatus were collected together with the repertoire data. A later genetic analysis used genome-wide SNP genotypes for about 60% of the roughly 670 donors, treating that subset as a discovery cohort. Every discovery cohort repertoire had been produced on one sequencing platform. Both class I and class II loci were covered by HLA typing, at four-digit resolution. The number of donors typed differed by locus, with roughly 620-630 for A, B, C, DRB1 and DQB1, around 500 for DQA1, 600 to 610 for DPA1, and 472 for DPB1. Several DR-DQ haplotypes were handled as single units for association and clustering because linkage in the cohort was strong. Among 300 to 500 genotyped donors of the cohort, an average of approximately 240,000 unique TCR beta nucleotide sequences was sequenced per donor, of which approximately 18% were non-productive. Overall study results and their limits: The study listed 164 TCR beta chains as associated with cytomegalovirus. A later genetic analysis associated a missense DCLRE1C variant with V-gene and J-gene trimming of TCR beta chains, and an independent cohort replicated the association. Immune exposure information for the cohort was limited to CMV serostatus. In a later genetic analysis, fewer N-insertions in productive TCRs were reported among donors in an Asian-associated ancestry cluster than the roughly 700-donor mean. In a later analysis, TCR association rates were found to vary across HLA loci, with the most associated TCRs seen for DRB1 alleles and the fewest for HLA-C alleles. The earlier analysis of a few hundred of the donors excluded about 16 rarely observed V segments, including chromosome 9 orphons, because counts were too low. Sequencing depth was assumed to be roughly uniform across donors in the presence/absence analyses, though that assumption may not hold. Correlated functional status among segregating V segments might reflect linkage disequilibrium, but an unknown experimental factor could not be ruled out. HLA typing was unavailable for some donors at each locus, so association tests used only the typed subset. According to the authors, the approach could potentially be generalized to other disease states and immunological phenotypes. In an earlier analysis of fewer than 700 of the donors, most TCR beta V segments appeared in productive rearrangements about 87% or about 30% of the time, broadly matching IMGT annotations. Assigning TCR associations to individual alleles was difficult when HLA alleles, especially DR and DQ, strongly co-occurred. A cluster of highly shared sequence variants was judged likely to represent a technical artifact of the sequencing pipeline. In vitro tests confirmed that three of the cytomegalovirus-associated TCR beta chains recognize cytomegalovirus antigens. Some IMGT-functional V segments, including TRBV6-2 and TRBV6-3, could not be told apart with the 87-base-pair reads, so those segments were excluded. Most TCR sequences were seen in very few donors, while some public TCRs were found in many individuals. In a later analysis, 15,000 to 20,000 TCR beta sequences were associated with specific HLA alleles at a false discovery rate of 0.05. According to a later analysis, parvovirus B19, influenza, CMV and Epstein-Barr virus appeared linked to several top co-occurrence clusters. The cohort was sequenced for TCR beta chains only, and without alpha or paired-chain data the features that could be detected were limited. The classifier was reported to diagnose cytomegalovirus status with high specificity and sensitivity in both the original cohort and the validation cohort. A further reported finding was that TCR beta sequences accurately predicted the HLA-A and HLA-B alleles for most subjects in the first cohort. Compared with equally common non-associated chains, HLA-associated TCR beta chains in a later analysis were more clonally expanded and had lower generation probabilities. In a later analysis, most CMV-associated TCR beta chains were found to appear HLA-restricted, with HLA associations seemingly driven largely by CMV exposure.

The CDR3 spans 15 residues, from the cysteine through the phenylalanine. Kept here is only the CDR3 DNA, which spans 45 bases and is read in frame from base 1. Looking up the germline V gene yields CDR1 SGHVS and CDR2 FQNEAQ. The V end loses 6 bases and the J end loses 0 bases, and a stretch of 14 bases separates them. The cohort comprised 666 healthy bone marrow donors. Cohort members were all nominally healthy when sampled, although unrecorded immune exposures were likely present. The donor was CMV seronegative and was included in the group of a few hundred seronegative cohort members. A peripheral blood sample was provided by each donor, and peripheral blood mononuclear cells were used for TCR beta sequencing. The Qiagen DNeasy Blood Extraction Kit was used to extract genomic DNA from the blood cell samples.

This receptor chain uses TRBV7-8 and TRBJ1-1; the D gene cannot be named for sure. Sequences were obtained from PBMCs. This receptor was taken from a woman younger than 45 in good health and CMV-seronegative. This receptor carries the CDR3 CASSSWRKMNTEAFF. The nucleotide sequence is given as TGTGCCAGCAGTTCTTGGCGGAAAATGAACACTGAAGCTTTCTTT.